The clone carrying this TCR beta chain appeared many times. Its antigen is still unknown. This sample stems from a study of T-cell memory formation after mild COVID-19. Study-wide results and limits: Mainly in CM and EM were contracting CD4+ clones; CD8+ were in EMRA. What remained unconfirmed was the SARS-CoV-2 specificity of second-wave clones peaking on day 37. In pre-infection memory, a portion of responding clones appeared, which suggested that cross-reactive memory joined.

TCRdb passed the 5' RACE reads through MiXCR, listing each CDR3 protein once. Among roughly 280,000 distinct CDR3 sequences listed, roughly 8.2% were seen once. Sequencing was done on a sample of PBMCs or a T cell subset sorted from them (not recorded which). The sequence derives from a man aged 18 to 30 who had mild COVID-19 (a few samples of this study predate the infection). Cell type and time point are not known.

CDR3 DNA sequence: TGTGCCAGCTCCACAGTTGGGGGCGATACGCAGTATTTT. This codes for CASSTVGGDTQYF. The rearrangement links TRBV18 to TRBJ2-3; tentative D call: TRBD1 (6 bases). Germline CDR1 is KGHSH and CDR2 is LQKENI. V lost 6 bases, J lost 6 bases, and 13 bases lay in between. The CDR3 length is 13 residues.